This T cell receptor (beta chain) emerged from a study of CD8+CD57+ T cells in acquired aplastic anemia. Flow cytometry had shown expanded CD8+CD57+ cells in the patients chosen for sequencing. With 7 bases removed from V and 8 bases from J, the gap between germline ends came to 17 bases. Germline V CDR1 and CDR2: SNHLY, FYNNEI. CDR3 length: 13 residues. Genomic DNA acted as the template from which TCR beta VDJ combination and CDR3 sequence profiling were carried out. TCRdb re-derived calls from the reads in MiXCR, one entry per CDR3 protein. Of 50,000 or so distinct CDR3 sequences listed, approximately 50% are singletons.

The receptor was derived from a human donor with aplastic anemia. Source material: sorted CD4+, CD8+, or CD8+CD57+ T cells (not recorded which) from PBMCs. The chain employs TRBV2 and TRBJ1-2; perhaps TRBD1 as D (5 bases). DNA for the CDR3: TGTGCCAGCACTACCCAGGGTAGCGGGGGCTACACCTTC. It yields the protein CASTTQGSGGYTF. Based on the CDR3 plus reference TRBV2 and TRBJ1-2, the full variable domain is EPEVTQTPSHQVTQMGQEVILRCVPISNHLYFYWYRQILGQKVEFLVSFYNNEISEKSEIFDDQFSVERPDGSNFTLKIRSTKLEDSAMYFCASTTQGSGGYTFGSGTRLTVV.